The rows below give T cell receptor beta chains drawn from one sample of a study of T cells in localized non-small cell lung cancer. Profiled with immunoSEQ multiplex PCR; TCRdb holds only in-frame clones, not every one. The sample yields about 52,000 clones, around 86% seen once. Specimen: PBMCs, collected before any cancer treatment. All receptors come from a female donor with stage II lung adenocarcinoma. Each CDR3 is given with its conserved first and last residue. The D gene is left open where the match is weak. Clone size is given for some rows only: seen once, a few or many times, or a class if the clone is expanded.

v_gene	abundance	d_gene	j_gene	CDR3nt	CDR3aa
TRBV19	NA	NA	TRBJ1-3	TGTGCCAGCTCCCGATCCCCGACAGTCTCTGGAAACACCATATATTTT	CASSRSPTVSGNTIYF
TRBV5-1	NA	NA	TRBJ2-7	TGCGCCAGCAGTCCTCTCCTTGTGGCCCTCGGCCGGGGGCAGTACTTC	CASSPLLVALGRGQYF
TRBV5-4	NA	NA	TRBJ1-4	TGTGCCAGCAGCTTGTCCGGGGGGACTAATGAAAAACTGTTTTTT	CASSLSGGTNEKLFF
TRBV5-1	NA	NA	TRBJ2-3	TGCGCCAGCAGCCCAACGACTTCTGGGGATACGCAGTATTTT	CASSPTTSGDTQYF
TRBV7-8	NA	TRBD1	TRBJ2-3	TGTGCCAGCAGCTCAGACAGGGGTAGGACAAGCACAGATACGCAGTATTTT	CASSSDRGRTSTDTQYF
TRBV19	once	NA	TRBJ1-5	TGTGCCAGTACCTCCGAACGGGACTTCTATCAGCCCCAGCATTTT	CASTSERDFYQPQHF
TRBV7-9	once	TRBD2	TRBJ2-3	TGTGCCAGCAGCTTATGGCTAGCGGGGGGTTATGATACGCAGTATTTT	CASSLWLAGGYDTQYF
TRBV5-1	NA	NA	TRBJ1-2	TGCGCCAGCAGCTTGGCCGTCGGCTATGGCTACACCTTC	CASSLAVGYGYTF
TRBV6-1	NA	NA	TRBJ1-1	TGTGCCAGCATTCGACAGGTCCTGGTGGGTGAAGCTTTCTTT	CASIRQVLVGEAFF
TRBV2	NA	NA	TRBJ1-3	TGTGCCAGCAGGCAGGGATCTGGAAACACCATATATTTT	CASRQGSGNTIYF
TRBV7-9	NA	TRBD2	TRBJ2-5	TGTGCCAGCAGCTTTAAGCGGGGGGTGCAAGAGACCCAGTACTTC	CASSFKRGVQETQYF
TRBV2	once	NA	TRBJ2-2	TGTGCCAGCAGTGTATACAGCGGCGCCAACACCGGGGAGCTGTTTTTT	CASSVYSGANTGELFF
TRBV19	NA	NA	TRBJ2-3	TGTGCCAGTAGTCCCTCCACAGATACGCAGTATTTT	CASSPSTDTQYF
TRBV4-1	NA	NA	TRBJ2-7	TGCGCCAGCAGCCAAGAACGGGGGGCTATGGACGAGCAGTACTTC	CASSQERGAMDEQYF
TRBV6-1	once	TRBD2	TRBJ2-1	TGTGCCAGCCTAGTCCTAGCGGGGCGAAACAATGAGCAGTTCTTC	CASLVLAGRNNEQFF
TRBV6-1	once	NA	TRBJ2-5	TGTGCCAGCAGTGAAATGAAGGGTGTCCAAGAGACCCAGTACTTC	CASSEMKGVQETQYF
TRBV4-1	NA	TRBD2	TRBJ2-5	TGCGCCAGCAGCCAAGGGACTAGCGGGTTAGAGACCCAGTACTTC	CASSQGTSGLETQYF
TRBV18	NA	TRBD1	TRBJ1-5	TGTGCCAGCTCACCCGGACAGGGCACGGGCAATCAGCCCCAGCATTTT	CASSPGQGTGNQPQHF
TRBV11-1	medium-sized	NA	TRBJ2-1	TGTGCCAGCAGCTTAGATGCAAGAGGACAACTCAATGAGCAGTTCTTC	CASSLDARGQLNEQFF
TRBV30	NA	NA	TRBJ2-5	TGTGCCTGGAGGAACAAGTTAGAGACCCAGTACTTC	CAWRNKLETQYF
TRBV10-1	NA	TRBD2	TRBJ2-3	TGCGCCAGCAGTTGGACTAGCGGGGCAGATACGCAGTATTTT	CASSWTSGADTQYF
TRBV10-2	NA	NA	TRBJ1-1	TGCGCCAGCAGTGCGACAGCAAACACTGAAGCTTTCTTT	CASSATANTEAFF
TRBV7-3	NA	NA	TRBJ2-1	TGTGCCAGCAGCTTAACATCCCCCGGGAGCTCCTACAATGAGCAGTTCTTC	CASSLTSPGSSYNEQFF
TRBV19	NA	NA	TRBJ1-5	TGTGCCAGTAGTATCCGGGATGTAGGCTGGGGGAGGAATCAGCCCCAGCATTTT	CASSIRDVGWGRNQPQHF
TRBV7-6	NA	TRBD2	TRBJ2-7	TGTGCCAGCAGCCCTGGACTAGCTGGAACCTACGAGCAGTACTTC	CASSPGLAGTYEQYF
TRBV21-1	NA	NA	TRBJ1-1	TGTGCCAGTCTAAACAGGGGAAAGAACACTGAAGCTTTCTTT	CASLNRGKNTEAFF
TRBV18	NA	NA	TRBJ2-7	TGTGCCAGCTCACCCCTCCCCTACGAGCAGTACTTC	CASSPLPYEQYF
TRBV2	NA	NA	TRBJ2-2	TGTGCCAGCATTGAATACAGGTCGGTCGGGGAGCTGTTTTTT	CASIEYRSVGELFF
TRBV25-1	NA	TRBD2	TRBJ2-7	TGTGCCAGCAGTGGATCAGATAGCGGGGGCTACGAGCAGTACTTC	CASSGSDSGGYEQYF
TRBV5-6	NA	NA	TRBJ2-1	TGTGCCAGCAGCCCACAGGTAGGATCCTACAATGAGCAGTTCTTC	CASSPQVGSYNEQFF
TRBV12-5	few	NA	TRBJ2-1	TGTGCTAGTGGTTTGCTCGCCTACTCTGGGGGAAATGAGCAGTTCTTC	CASGLLAYSGGNEQFF
TRBV2	NA	TRBD2	TRBJ2-5	TGTGCCAGCAGTGAAGGGGCTAGCGGGCAAGAGACCCAGTACTTC	CASSEGASGQETQYF